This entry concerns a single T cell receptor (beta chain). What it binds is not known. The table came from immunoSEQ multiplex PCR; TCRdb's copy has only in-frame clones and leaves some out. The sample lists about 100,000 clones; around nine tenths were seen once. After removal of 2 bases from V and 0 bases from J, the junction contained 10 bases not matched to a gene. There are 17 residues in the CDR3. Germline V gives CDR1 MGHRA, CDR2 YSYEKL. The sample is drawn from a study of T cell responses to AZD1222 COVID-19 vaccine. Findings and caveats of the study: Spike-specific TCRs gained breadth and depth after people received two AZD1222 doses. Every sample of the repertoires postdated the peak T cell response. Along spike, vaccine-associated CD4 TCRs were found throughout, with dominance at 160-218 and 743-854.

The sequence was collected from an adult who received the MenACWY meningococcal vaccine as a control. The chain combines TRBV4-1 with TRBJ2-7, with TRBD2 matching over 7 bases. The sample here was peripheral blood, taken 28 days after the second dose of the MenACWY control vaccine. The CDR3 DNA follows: TGCGCCAGCAGCCAATACACCGCGGGGGATTCCTCCTACGAGCAGTACTTC. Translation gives CASSQYTAGDSSYEQYF.